Shown below are 17 T cell receptor beta chains from a single sample sequenced in a study of naive and memory T cell subsets. Whole-study findings and limits: A few larger clonotypes appeared in naive repertoires, especially CD8, possibly memory cells re-expressing CD45RA.

Two oligonucleotides, mixed equimolar, formed the beta constant-region primer covering TRBC1 and TRBC2. Four rounds of PCR amplified the ligated cDNA using nested alpha and beta constant-region primers plus SP2. TCRdb itself ran the UMI-ligation and nested PCR reads through MiXCR, one entry per CDR3 protein. Of 120,000 to 150,000 distinct CDR3 sequences detected, roughly a fifth appear once; the ten largest clones hold roughly 0.68%. Their recognized antigens are unknown. The sequenced sample consisted of naive CD8+ T cells from blood. The receptor set was obtained from a human donor in good health.

This clonotype showed up just a few times. The chain uses TRBV13 and TRBJ1-1, with a weak D call TRBD1 (5 bases). Germline assignment: CDR1 PRHDT and CDR2 FYEKMQ (reference sequence). This CDR3 is 15 amino acids long. V lost 5 bases, J lost 1 base, and 14 bases lay in between. In nucleotides, the CDR3 is TGTGCCAGCAGCAATAAAGGGGCGGAGAACACTGAAGCTTTCTTT. Amino acid sequence: CASSNKGAENTEAFF.

This clonotype occurred a few times. J is TRBJ2-7 and V is TRBV3-1; TRBD2 is a possible D gene (6 bases). The germline gives CDR1 LGHDT, CDR2 YNNKEL (reference sequence). Trimming left V 0 bases short and J 6 bases short, with 15 bases between. The CDR3 length is 15 residues. CDR3 in DNA: TGTGCCAGCAGCCAAGACCCCGGGAGTTGGATCGAGCAGTACTTC. This codes for CASSQDPGSWIEQYF.

In this sample, this clonotype turned up a few times. The chain joins TRBV28 to TRBJ1-2, with D unclear. Germline V gene lookup returns CDR1 MDHEN and CDR2 SYDVKM. V was pared by 2 bases and J by 3 bases, with 7 bases between. This CDR3 has 13 amino acids. The CDR3 here is CASSLVRDYGYTF. The CDR3 DNA reads as TGTGCCAGCAGTTTAGTGAGAGACTATGGCTACACCTTC.

V usage is TRBV29-1 and J usage is TRBJ2-2; no reliable D call. This CDR3 is 14 amino acids long. CDR1 is SQVTM and CDR2 is ANQGSEA in the germline V gene. V dropped 1 base and J dropped 4 bases, with 10 bases sitting between them. The CDR3 reads CSVEGRPGTGELFF. The CDR3 bases are TGCAGCGTTGAAGGCAGACCGGGCACCGGGGAGCTGTTTTTT.

This clonotype appeared a few times. This sequence joins TRBV20-1 and TRBJ2-7; TRBD2 might be the D (6 bases). V lost 1 base and J lost 1, with 8 bases in between. Germline CDR1 reads DFQATT; CDR2 reads SNEGSKA (reference sequence). This CDR3 has 13 residues. Here the CDR3 DNA reads TGCAGTGCTAGAGGGACTAAGTCCTACGAGCAGTACTTC. Translation gives CSARGTKSYEQYF.

The V call is TRBV27, the J call TRBJ1-1; D ambiguous. The V gene lost 5 bases and the J gene lost 1 base, with 11 bases spanning the gap. Looked up from germline, CDR1 is MNHEY and CDR2 is SMNVEV (reference sequence). The length of the CDR3 is 14 residues. The CDR3 region is CASSVPGTNTEAFF. In DNA, the CDR3 is TGTGCCAGCAGTGTGCCGGGAACGAACACTGAAGCTTTCTTT.

The chain has TRBV28 and TRBJ1-1; D remains unclear. CDR1 is MDHEN and CDR2 is SYDVKM in the germline V gene. The CDR3 is 12 amino acids. V was cut by 6 bases and J by 1 base, with 6 bases left in between. CDR3 amino acids: CASSHPNTEAFF. The CDR3 DNA is TGTGCCAGCAGCCATCCGAACACTGAAGCTTTCTTT.

The V and J genes are TRBV27 and TRBJ2-5, with 9 bases matching TRBD1. The V and J ends lost 5 bases and 3 bases, in that order; junction bases with no gene match: 4. This CDR3 comprises 14 residues. Germline assignment: CDR1 MNHEY and CDR2 SMNVEV (reference sequence). CDR3 bases: TGTGCCAGCAGTCCTAGGGACAGGGAAGAGACCCAGTACTTC. Its translation is CASSPRDREETQYF.

This clonotype was seen more than once but under ten times. The chain joins TRBV28 to TRBJ2-1; D unresolved. Germline V gene lookup returns CDR1 MDHEN and CDR2 SYDVKM. CDR3 length equals 15 residues. V was pared by 2 bases and J by 4 bases, with 12 bases between. In DNA, the CDR3 is TGTGCCAGCAGTTTAGTCGGGCCCCCGTACAATGAGCAGTTCTTC. Protein product: CASSLVGPPYNEQFF.

In the case of this clonotype: A read error is possible here, since a much larger clone lies one base away. The chain carries TRBV5-1 and TRBJ2-1, with TRBD2 as a possible D gene (6 bases). Germline V lookup: CDR1 SGHRS, CDR2 YFSETQ. The CDR3 covers 14 residues. CDR3 sequence: CASGFWDSGNEQFF. In DNA form, the CDR3 reads TGCGCCAGCGGCTTTTGGGACTCGGGGAATGAGCAGTTCTTC.

The genes are TRBV27 and TRBJ1-5; D call uncertain. V lost 0 bases and J lost 4, with 10 bases in between. This CDR3 has 15 amino acids. Germline V gives CDR1 MNHEY, CDR2 SMNVEV (reference sequence). This CDR3 is CASSLSESGNQPQHF. The CDR3, as DNA: TGTGCCAGCAGTTTATCGGAGTCGGGGAATCAGCCCCAGCATTTT.

V and J are TRBV20-1 and TRBJ2-1; tentatively, D is TRBD1 (5 bases). Trimming stripped 6 bases from V and 0 bases from J, with 18 bases between. CDR3 length equals 16 residues. CDR1 is DFQATT, CDR2 SNEGSKA, per germline (reference sequence). CDR3 in DNA: TGCAGTGCAAAGAAATTACAGGAGAGCTCCTACAATGAGCAGTTCTTC. This codes for CSAKKLQESSYNEQFF.

The sample holds a few counts of this clonotype. V is TRBV28 and J is TRBJ2-3; D unresolved. Germline-derived CDR1 and CDR2 are MDHEN and SYDVKM. Trimming stripped 4 bases from V and 4 bases from J, with 15 bases between. This CDR3 is 15 amino acids long. CDR3 nucleotides: TGTGCCAGCAGTTCTTACGCTGAACAGCCAGATACGCAGTATTTT. This gives the protein CASSSYAEQPDTQYF.

This rearrangement joins TRBV28 to TRBJ1-2, with 7 bases lining up with TRBD1. The CDR3 is 15 residues long. The trim removed 1 base at V and 4 bases at J, leaving 6 bases unmatched. The V gene's germline CDR1 is MDHEN and CDR2 SYDVKM. CDR3 amino acids: CASSLSGQSGYGYTF. The CDR3 DNA reads TGTGCCAGCAGTTTATCGGGACAGTCGGGCTATGGCTACACCTTC.

The gene calls are TRBV9 and TRBJ2-5; 8 bases are shared with TRBD1. The germline gives CDR1 SGDLS, CDR2 YYNGEE. The CDR3 runs 15 residues. The V gene end was trimmed by 0 bases and the J gene end by 5 bases; junction bases not matched to a gene: 6. CDR3 coding DNA: TGTGCCAGCAGCGTAGCTCCGACAGGGGCCGAGACCCAGTACTTC. Translated, it gives CASSVAPTGAETQYF. The full variable domain, completed using reference TRBV9 and TRBJ2-5, is DSGVTQTPKHLITATGQRVTLRCSPRSGDLSVYWYQQSLDQGLQFLIQYYNGEERAKGNILERFSAQQFPDLHSELNLSSLELGDSALYFCASSVAPTGAETQYFGPGTRLLVL.

This clonotype was found many times. This chain uses TRBV12-5 with TRBJ2-1, with 11 bases that match TRBD2. The V segment lost 5 bases and the J segment 8 bases; nucleotides outside the gene matches: 11. The CDR3 is 16 residues long. The germline gives CDR1 LGHNT, CDR2 FRNRAP. The CDR3 sequence: CASGLDLAGGGDEQFF. Written as DNA, the CDR3 is TGTGCTAGTGGTCTCGACCTAGCGGGAGGTGGGGATGAGCAGTTCTTC.

V gene TRBV11-2 combines with J gene TRBJ2-1; the match to TRBD1 covers 8 bases. CDR3 length equals 13 residues. The junction had 9 bases not matched to a gene; V was cut back by 5 bases and J by 12 bases. The germline gives CDR1 SGHAT, CDR2 FQNNGV. The CDR3 DNA sequence: TGTGCCAGCAGCCATCACAGGGGGGACCGGCAGTTCTTC. This sequence encodes CASSHHRGDRQFF.